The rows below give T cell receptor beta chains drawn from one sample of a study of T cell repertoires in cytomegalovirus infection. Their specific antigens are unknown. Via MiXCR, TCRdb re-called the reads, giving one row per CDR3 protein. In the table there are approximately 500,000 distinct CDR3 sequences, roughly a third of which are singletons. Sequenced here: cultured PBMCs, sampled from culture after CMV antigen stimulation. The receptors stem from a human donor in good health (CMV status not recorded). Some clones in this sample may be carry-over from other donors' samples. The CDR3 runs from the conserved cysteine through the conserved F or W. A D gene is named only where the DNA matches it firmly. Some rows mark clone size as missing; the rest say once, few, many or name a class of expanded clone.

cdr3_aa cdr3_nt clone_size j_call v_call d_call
CASSLWDRVTGNTIYF TGTGCCAGCAGCTTATGGGACAGGGTAACTGGAAACACCATATATTTT many TRBJ1-3 TRBV7-8 TRBD1
CASRPWKREGPEQYF TGTGCCAGCAGACCCTGGAAGCGGGAGGGCCCCGAGCAGTACTTC - TRBJ2-7 TRBV28 TRBD2
CASSPGLAVPNTGELFF TGTGCCAGCAGCCCGGGACTAGCGGTCCCGAACACCGGGGAGCTGTTTTTT few TRBJ2-2 TRBV12-3/TRBV12-4 TRBD2
CASSYSPANEQFF TGTGCCAGCAGTTACTCCCCTGCCAATGAGCAGTTCTTC - TRBJ2-1 TRBV6-6 -
CASSGQVSTEAFF TGTGCCAGCAGCGGTCAGGTGAGCACTGAAGCTTTCTTT few TRBJ1-1 TRBV11-2 -
CASSSWIGGAKNIQYF TGTGCCAGCAGTTCCTGGATCGGTGGAGCCAAAAACATTCAGTACTTC - TRBJ2-4 TRBV28 -
CASSPPLGLGGRARSTDTQYF TGTGCCAGCAGCCCCCCCCTCGGACTAGGGGGGAGAGCCCGGAGCACAGATACGCAGTATTTT few TRBJ2-3 TRBV7-2 -
CASSEGQGGDTQYF TGTGCCAGCAGTGAAGGACAGGGCGGAGATACGCAGTATTTT few TRBJ2-3 TRBV6-1 TRBD1
CASSVGMGGAGGSYEQYF TGTGCCAGCAGCGTCGGGATGGGTGGGGCGGGAGGATCCTACGAGCAGTACTTC - TRBJ2-7 TRBV7-2 TRBD2
CSASRPSGNYEQYF TGCAGTGCTAGCAGGCCTAGCGGGAACTACGAGCAGTACTTC - TRBJ2-7 TRBV20-1 TRBD2
CASSLEGGSRETQYF TGTGCCAGCAGCTTGGAAGGTGGCAGTAGAGAGACCCAGTACTTC - TRBJ2-5 TRBV5-8 -
CASSLVGSTNYGYTF TGTGCCAGCAGCTTAGTTGGATCGACAAACTATGGCTACACCTTC medium-sized TRBJ1-2 TRBV7-2 -
CATATSHSSTDTQYF TGTGCCACCGCAACTAGCCACTCTAGCACAGATACGCAGTATTTT - TRBJ2-3 TRBV15 -
CASSLSGGAANEQYF TGCGCCAGCAGCCTTTCCGGGGGGGCAGCAAACGAGCAGTACTTC few TRBJ2-7 TRBV5-1 TRBD2
CASSLIEVRQTQYF TGTGCCAGCAGCCTGATCGAGGTTAGGCAGACCCAGTACTTC few TRBJ2-5 TRBV28 -
CASSIGAGTGDNEQFF TGTGCCAGTAGTATAGGGGCCGGGACAGGGGACAATGAGCAGTTCTTC - TRBJ2-1 TRBV19 TRBD1
CASSRDGDSVDGYTF TGTGCCAGCAGTCGCGACGGGGACAGCGTTGATGGCTACACCTTC few TRBJ1-2 TRBV6-5 TRBD1
CSVTGTSLYEQYF TGCAGCGTTACCGGGACTAGCCTCTACGAGCAGTACTTC - TRBJ2-7 TRBV29-1 TRBD2
CASSIRFPFTERGTYEQYF TGTGCCAGTAGTATTCGATTCCCTTTTACCGAGAGAGGGACATACGAGCAGTACTTC - TRBJ2-7 TRBV19 -
CASSYIGLADTDTQYF TGTGCCAGCAGTTATATCGGACTAGCGGATACAGATACGCAGTATTTT - TRBJ2-3 TRBV27 TRBD2
CASSQATSGRANEQFF TGCGCCAGCAGCCAAGCGACTAGCGGGAGGGCGAATGAGCAGTTCTTC once TRBJ2-1 TRBV4-1 TRBD2
CATSDTGAYTDTQYF TGTGCCACCAGTGACACCGGGGCCTACACAGATACGCAGTATTTT - TRBJ2-3 TRBV24-1 -
CASSYEDKPNTEAFF TGTGCCAGCAGTTACGAGGACAAGCCGAACACTGAAGCTTTCTTT few TRBJ1-1 TRBV6-6 -
CASSLYLRTSGRLAKNIQYF TGTGCCAGCAGCTTGTACCTCCGGACTAGCGGGAGATTAGCCAAAAACATTCAGTACTTC - TRBJ2-4 TRBV11-2 TRBD2
CASSLGGQFSGNTIYF TGTGCCAGCAGCTTAGGAGGACAGTTCTCTGGAAACACCATATATTTT - TRBJ1-3 TRBV7-9 -
CASSFGVNYGYTF TGTGCCAGCAGTTTTGGGGTCAACTATGGCTACACCTTC - TRBJ1-2 TRBV28 -
CASSGGLAGTTDTQYF TGTGCCAGCAGTGGGGGGCTAGCGGGAACCACAGATACGCAGTATTTT - TRBJ2-3 TRBV6-6 TRBD2
CASRSIIEQFF TGTGCCAGCAGGAGCATAATAGAGCAGTTCTTC few TRBJ2-1 TRBV14 -
CASSLGHRGNTIYF TGTGCCAGCAGCTTAGGACATAGAGGAAACACCATATATTTT many TRBJ1-3 TRBV7-2 -
CASSILTGGDYNEQFF TGTGCCAGTAGTATCTTAACGGGAGGGGACTACAATGAGCAGTTCTTC few TRBJ2-1 TRBV19 TRBD2
CASARGHIVEKLFF TGTGCCAGCGCCCGGGGACATATAGTCGAAAAACTGTTTTTT few TRBJ1-4 TRBV5-6 -
CAISGGTAGNTIYF TGTGCCATCAGTGGTGGGACAGCTGGAAACACCATATATTTT few TRBJ1-3 TRBV10-3 TRBD1
CASSPLANYGYTF TGTGCCAGCAGCCCCCTCGCCAACTATGGCTACACCTTC few TRBJ1-2 TRBV7-2 -
CASSSTTGRDFYNEQFF TGTGCCAGTAGTTCGACCACTGGGAGGGATTTCTACAATGAGCAGTTCTTC - TRBJ2-1 TRBV19 TRBD2
CSVGIATNEKLFF TGCAGCGTTGGAATAGCAACTAATGAAAAACTGTTTTTT - TRBJ1-4 TRBV29-1 -
CASSLKKRAINEQFF TGTGCCAGCAGCTTGAAAAAGCGGGCGATCAATGAGCAGTTCTTC few TRBJ2-1 TRBV5-4 -
CASSGTGWKSGRTGELFF TGTGCCAGCAGCGGGACAGGTTGGAAGAGCGGGAGAACCGGGGAGCTGTTTTTT - TRBJ2-2 TRBV9 -
CASSSGTASNQPQHF TGTGCCAGTAGTTCCGGGACAGCGAGCAATCAGCCCCAGCATTTT few TRBJ1-5 TRBV19 TRBD1
CASSFDRVLEGIQFF TGTGCCAGCAGTTTTGACAGGGTATTGGAAGGGATCCAGTTCTTC - TRBJ2-1 TRBV6-5 TRBD1
CASSYAITGVPQPQHF TGTGCCAGCAGTTACGCGATAACAGGGGTTCCTCAGCCCCAGCATTTT - TRBJ1-5 TRBV6-2/TRBV6-3 TRBD1
CASSQVAGTDTQYF TGCGCCAGCAGCCAAGTGGCGGGCACAGATACGCAGTATTTT - TRBJ2-3 TRBV4-1 -
CASTLVFTGEQYF TGTGCCAGCACCCTAGTCTTCACAGGCGAGCAGTACTTC - TRBJ2-7 TRBV6-8 -
CASSLISGGSTDTQYF TGTGCCAGCAGCTTAATTTCTGGAGGGAGCACAGATACGCAGTATTTT - TRBJ2-3 TRBV7-6 -
CASSLMSAAFF TGTGCCAGCAGCTTAATGTCGGCAGCTTTCTTT - TRBJ1-1 TRBV7-2 -
CASSRTADGYYEQYF TGTGCCAGCAGCCGAACCGCGGACGGGTACTACGAGCAGTACTTC few TRBJ2-7 TRBV7-9 -
CASSEAGPNLYEQYF TGTGCCAGCAGTGAAGCCGGACCGAATCTCTACGAGCAGTACTTC few TRBJ2-7 TRBV27 -
CASSLTGPGQPQHF TGTGCCAGCAGCTTAACAGGGCCCGGGCAGCCCCAGCATTTT - TRBJ1-5 TRBV7-9 -
CSARDTGELQETQYF TGCAGTGCTAGAGATACCGGGGAACTTCAAGAGACCCAGTACTTC - TRBJ2-5 TRBV20-1 -
CASSINLAGVGTDTQYF TGTGCCAGCAGCATTAACCTAGCGGGAGTCGGCACAGATACGCAGTATTTT many TRBJ2-3 TRBV7-2 TRBD2
CASSLPDRSYEQYF TGTGCCAGCAGCCTTCCGGACAGGTCTTACGAGCAGTACTTC many TRBJ2-7 TRBV7-8 TRBD1